This entry concerns a single TCR beta chain. The antigen it recognizes is unknown. No much larger clonotype is one base removed from it; base qualities were not supplied. Libraries were prepared through the immunoSEQ multiplex PCR assay. The authors' pipeline ran thus. A statistical classification framework was built for diagnosing cytomegalovirus status from the catalog of TCR beta chain sequences. TCRdb took this table from immuneACCESS and kept in-frame rearrangements with V and J called. Such tables lack part of the clones; where checked against another copy, unresolved V genes explain under half of the gap, and the rest is unexplained. The V and J calls and the clone size are those of that table, but D and trimming were determined from the DNA. In this sample the table shows 80,000 to 100,000 clones, about 90% of which occur a single time. The ten largest clones represent around 6.3% of the sample.

The donors were included in the validation cohort of over a hundred subjects, a group kept apart from the 666-subject first cohort. The germline V gene (reference sequence) gives CDR1 as SGHNT and CDR2 as YYREEE. Trimming takes 3 bases off V and 8 bases off J; junction bases not matched to a gene: 7. Including cysteine and phenylalanine, the CDR3 has 14 amino acids. CDR3 DNA only is kept here, 42 bases in frame from base 1. The source of the sample is a study of cytomegalovirus exposure and HLA in healthy donors (dated by TCRdb to about 2017). Study-level background: According to a later analysis, the 120 or so validation repertoires were produced on the same platform as the approximately 690 repertoires of the first cohort. The study aimed to test whether signatures of past pathogen exposure could be identified by cataloging public T cell receptors. A separate validation cohort of 100 to 150 different subjects was used in addition to the approximately 610-subject first cohort. High-throughput TCR immunosequencing, statistical association of individual TCRs with disease status, and machine learning were combined to predict cytomegalovirus infection status.

General findings and caveats noted by the study authors: Most TCR sequences were observed very rarely across donors, whereas some public TCRs were present in many individuals. A later analysis had no HLA typing for the validation cohort, so co-occurrence there was scored across all 110 or so repertoires. The authors suggested that the approach could potentially be generalized to other disease states and immunological phenotypes. Cytomegalovirus status was reported to be diagnosed by the classifier with high specificity and sensitivity in both the original and validation cohorts. A later analysis found that TCRs clustered in the first cohort also tended to co-occur in the approximately 120 validation repertoires, with roughly 95% of cluster scores above 0. The study listed approximately 150 TCR beta chains as associated with cytomegalovirus. In vitro tests confirmed that a few of the cytomegalovirus-associated TCR beta chains recognize cytomegalovirus antigens.

The sequence came from a man between 18 and 29 years old in good health and CMV-seropositive. Input material: PBMCs. Recombination connected TRBV5-4 to TRBJ1-4, with 7 bases aligning to TRBD1. The nucleotide sequence is TGTGCCAGCAGCTACCAGGGACAGCCAGAAAAACTGTTTTTT. Its translation is CASSYQGQPEKLFF. Reference TRBV5-4 and TRBJ1-4 proteins supply the regions before and after the CDR3; the full variable domain is: ETGVTQSPTHLIKTRGQQVTLRCSSQSGHNTVSWYQQALGQGPQFIFQYYREEENGRGNFPPRFSGLQFPNYSSELNVNALELDDSALYLCASSYQGQPEKLFFGSGTQLSVL.